The entry below describes one TCR beta chain. This sample is part of a study of OX40 agonist ivuxolimab in advanced cancers. The CDR3 sequence is 14 residues long. CDR1 is SNHLY, CDR2 FYNNEI, per germline. The V gene lost 6 bases and the J gene lost 1 base, with 12 bases spanning the gap. Profiled with immunoSEQ multiplex PCR; TCRdb holds only in-frame clones, not every one. The table includes roughly 71,000 clones, 90% to 95% detected once. The TCR comes from an adult with an advanced solid tumor such as melanoma, head and neck, liver or kidney cancer. V usage is TRBV2 and J usage is TRBJ1-1; tentatively, D is TRBD1 (6 bases). The specimen was CD4+ or CD8+ T cells sorted from blood, collected in a trial of the OX40 agonist ivuxolimab. Written as DNA, the CDR3 is TGTGCCAGCAGCCTAGGGGGGCGGAACACTGAAGCTTTCTTT. It codes for CASSLGGRNTEAFF.